This TCR beta chain came from a study of vaccination and CD4 T cells after COVID-19. The table lists this clonotype with a few counts. Its antigen is undetermined. At the Johns Hopkins FTIC core, DNA taken from cultured CD4+ T cells was sequenced by way of the Oncomine TCR Beta short-read assay. The genomic DNA was obtained from cultured CD4+ T cells by extraction with the QIAamp micro DNA kit. TCRdb re-called the PCR reads with MiXCR, one entry per CDR3 protein. Of around 14,000 distinct CDR3 sequences detected, 29% appear once; the ten largest clones hold 19%. The treatment: roughly ten-day PBMC culture with coronavirus spike peptide pools or control peptides (ViraFEST assay). ViraFEST expanded antigen-specific T cells with peptide pools, then sequenced TCRs. The sequence derives from a human donor who received a COVID-19 vaccine. Sequencing used CD4+ T cells from blood, cultured in vitro, obtained before SARS-CoV-2 vaccination.

The CDR3 reads CASSLFTAEDNSPLHF. The CDR3 DNA follows: TGCGCCAGCAGCTTGTTTACCGCCGAGGATAATTCACCCCTCCACTTT. The chain combines TRBV5-1 with TRBJ1-6, with no clear D. Between the trimmed V and J ends, which lost 1 base and 5 bases, there was a span of 13 bases. CDR1 SGHRS and CDR2 YFSETQ come from the germline V gene. CDR3 size: 16 residues.